This T cell receptor beta chain was observed in a study of patients and donors after allogeneic stem cell transplantation. Trimming took 0 bases from V and 5 from J, leaving 12 bases between them. From germline, CDR1 is PRHDT and CDR2 FYEKMQ (reference sequence). This CDR3 has 15 amino acids. This clonotype was recorded a few times. TCRdb independently ran MiXCR on the RT-PCR reads; one entry per CDR3 protein. The table lists 900,000 to 1,000,000 distinct CDR3 sequences, under 20% of them singletons. The TCR originated in a human donor who was either an allogeneic HSCT recipient or a stem cell or donor lymphocyte infusion donor (not recorded which). It is not recorded whose cells these are; they may come from a transplant donor. The chain links TRBV13 to TRBJ2-3; D gene ambiguous. The source material was blood, either unsorted or a sorted T cell fraction (not recorded which). CDR3 bases: TGTGCCAGCAGCTTAGGCCAGGTGAAGGGAGATACGCAGTATTTT. Its protein is CASSLGQVKGDTQYF.